This TCR beta chain originates from a study of blood T cells in healthy people across ages. Whole-study results and caveats: Roughly linearly, TCR beta diversity per million T cells fell as age increased. Naive T cell percentage by flow cytometry tracked strongly with beta diversity.

Germline assignment: CDR1 DFQATT and CDR2 SNEGSKA (reference sequence). The CDR3 sequence is 14 residues long. A word on this clonotype: Its antigen is still unknown.

Each donor had about 10 milliliters of peripheral blood drawn. A second roughly 6 to 11 cycle PCR used barcoded and J-beta primers. MiXCR, applied by TCRdb to the 5' RACE reads, yields one record per CDR3 protein. In the table there are 500,000 to 650,000 distinct CDR3 sequences, over 25% of which are singletons. This sample was also put to use in a study of T cells of mothers and their children.

The receptor's source is a boy under 10 years old in good health. The chain is built from TRBV20-1 and TRBJ2-1; D is undetermined. The end of the DNA is better explained by TRBJ2-5, so the J call may be wrong. Sequencing was done on a sample of blood. The CDR3 DNA follows: TGCAGTGCTAGTTATGGCCCACGCGAGAGGACCCAGTACTTC. Its protein is CSASYGPRERTQYF.